This TCR beta chain was identified in a study of shared clonotypes between healthy human individuals. General observations from the study: Sharing of clonotypes among donors was expected to vary with sequencing depth.

TCRdb's copy holds only in-frame clones and misses some; the assay was immunoSEQ multiplex PCR. The table includes hundreds of thousands of clones, about three quarters detected once. In the CD4+ fraction, cells were divided into CD45RA+ naive and CD45RA-negative memory subsets. Concerning this clone itself: Its specificity is unknown.

Looked up from germline, CDR1 is MGHRA and CDR2 is YSYEKL. This CDR3 has 16 amino acids. V lost 1 base and J 3 bases, leaving 13 bases between the germline ends. The chain combines TRBV4-1 with TRBJ1-5; no reliable D call. The TCR comes from a woman aged 25 to 39 in good health. The sequencing input was memory CD4+ T cells sorted from blood. Subset defined: CD45RA-negative fraction. The CDR3 protein is CASSQGRSKINQPQHF. The CDR3 bases are TGCGCCAGCAGCCAAGGTCGCTCGAAGATCAATCAGCCCCAGCATTTT.